The 30 T cell receptor beta chains reported below all come from one sample, sequenced in a study of blood T cells in healthy people across ages (dated by TCRdb to between 2015 and 2016). Libraries were constructed by 5' RACE. Sequencing instrument: Illumina HiSeq 2500. The second PCR ran for about 6 to 12 cycles and used a J-beta primer mix along with a sample-barcoded 5' primer. TCRdb took the public reads, trimmed them with fastp at Q25, ran MiXCR for clone calling and kept in-frame beta chains. Each CDR3 protein appears once, grouped with its most common genes and DNA. The sample profile shows about 630,000 distinct CDR3 sequences; roughly 21% of them were found once. The top ten constitute more than 3% of the sample. Sequenced input: blood. All receptors derive from a man between 70 and 80 years old in good health.

This clonotype was observed a few times. One base away lies a much larger clone, so this may be a sequencing read error. V gene TRBV3-1 combines with J gene TRBJ2-5; D remains ambiguous. The germline CDR1 and CDR2 sequences are LGHDT and YNNKEL (reference sequence). The V end was cut by 3 bases, the J end by 0 bases, with 2 bases between. This CDR3 is 12 amino acids long. CDR3 amino acids: CASSHYQETQYF. The CDR3 DNA reads TGTGCCAGCAGCCATTACCAAGAGACCCAGTACTTC.

This clonotype was counted a few times. The genes are TRBV6-6 and TRBJ2-7; 7 bases are a match to TRBD2. Trimming took 6 bases from V and 0 from J; bases not matched to a gene: 8. The CDR3 has 15 residues. CDR1 and CDR2 from the germline V gene are MNHNY and SVGAGI (reference sequence). This CDR3 reads CASRRLREVSYEQYF. The CDR3 bases are TGTGCCAGCAGACGACTCCGGGAGGTCTCCTACGAGCAGTACTTC.

This sequence joins TRBV12-3 or TRBV12-4 and TRBJ1-3, with D possibly TRBD1 on 5 matching bases. Trimming shortened V by 6 bases and J by 0 bases, and 12 bases separated the two germline ends. CDR3 length equals 15 residues. The CDR3 protein is CASSPIDSSGNTIYF. In nucleotides, the CDR3 is TGTGCCAGCAGCCCCATTGACAGCTCTGGAAACACCATATATTTT.

Many counts were recorded for this clonotype. In nucleotides, the CDR3 is TGTGCCAGCGGGCGAGGGGATAACACCGGGGAGCTGTTTTTT. The encoded protein is CASGRGDNTGELFF. V is TRBV6-6 and J is TRBJ2-2, with D perhaps matching TRBD1 or TRBD2 (5 bases each). CDR3 length: 14 amino acids. From germline, CDR1 is MNHNY and CDR2 SVGAGI (reference sequence). Trimming took off 8 bases at V and 2 bases at J, with 12 bases between the two ends.

This sequence joins TRBV28 and TRBJ2-6; 7 bases are a match to TRBD1. Germline values: CDR1 MDHEN, CDR2 SYDVKM. The CDR3 runs 18 residues. Trimming at V came to 6 bases and at J to 1 base, leaving 12 bases not matched to a gene. CDR3 loop: CASSPADRKGSGANVLTF. Written as DNA, the CDR3 is TGTGCCAGCAGCCCAGCGGACAGGAAAGGGTCTGGGGCCAACGTCCTGACTTTC. The whole variable domain, filled in from reference TRBV28 and TRBJ2-6, reads DVKVTQSSRYLVKRTGEKVFLECVQDMDHENMFWYRQDPGLGLRLIYFSYDVKMKEKGDIPEGYSVSREKKERFSLILESASTNQTSMYLCASSPADRKGSGANVLTFGAGSRLTVL.

This clonotype was seen more than once but under ten times. The V and J genes are TRBV7-2 and TRBJ2-5, with D perhaps matching TRBD1 (6 bases). The CDR3 has 14 residues. With 4 bases removed from V and 0 bases from J, the gap between germline ends came to 9 bases. Germline CDR1 is SGHTA and CDR2 is FQGNSA. The CDR3 DNA sequence: TGTGCCAGCAGCTCAAACAGGGACCAAGAGACCCAGTACTTC. Protein product: CASSSNRDQETQYF.

This clonotype has just a few counts. The genes are TRBV2 and TRBJ2-1; TRBD1 agrees at 9 bases. This CDR3 contains 15 residues. Trimming at V came to 6 bases and at J to 7 bases, leaving 10 bases not matched to a gene. Germline V gene sequence: CDR1 SNHLY, CDR2 FYNNEI. CDR3 in amino acids: CASSLRDRVKNEQFF. CDR3 sequence (DNA): TGTGCCAGCAGCCTGAGGGACAGGGTCAAGAATGAGCAGTTCTTC.

This CDR3 is CASSLGTTVSYEQYV. CDR3 bases: TGTGCCAGCAGCTTGGGGACAACTGTTTCCTACGAGCAGTACGTC. V and J are TRBV13 and TRBJ2-7; maybe TRBD1 (6 bases). The germline V and J ends were trimmed by 3 bases and 1 base, with 13 bases remaining between them. The CDR3 totals 15 residues. CDR1 is PRHDT, CDR2 FYEKMQ, per germline (reference sequence).

This clonotype has more than one count but fewer than ten. V gene TRBV2 combines with J gene TRBJ2-1; maybe TRBD1 (6 bases). V was shortened by 7 bases and J by 13 bases, with 17 bases between the two germline ends. The CDR3 sequence is 12 residues long. Germline V gene data show CDR1 as SNHLY and CDR2 as FYNNEI. Here the CDR3 reads CASMITGFSQFF. CDR3 sequence (DNA): TGTGCCAGCATGATCACAGGGTTTAGCCAGTTCTTC.

The chain uses TRBV5-1 and TRBJ1-2; 7 bases line up with TRBD1. The CDR3 spans 15 residues. Germline V CDR1 and CDR2: SGHRS, YFSETQ. Trimming cost V 5 bases and J 3 bases; bases outside gene matches: 10. The CDR3 region is CASSIGDREHYGYTF. The CDR3, as DNA: TGCGCCAGCAGTATTGGAGACAGGGAGCACTATGGCTACACCTTC. Full variable domain (rest looked up from reference TRBV5-1 and TRBJ1-2): KAGVTQTPRYLIKTRGQQVTLSCSPISGHRSVSWYQQTPGQGLQFLFEYFSETQRNKGNFPGRFSGRQFSNSRSEMNVSTLELGDSALYLCASSIGDREHYGYTFGSGTRLTVV.

This chain joins TRBV5-1 and TRBJ2-1, with D tentatively TRBD1 or TRBD2 (5 bases each). The end of the DNA fits TRBJ2-7 better, so the J call may be wrong. Germline assignment: CDR1 SGHRS and CDR2 YFSETQ. The length of the CDR3 is 16 residues. The CDR3 nucleotides are TGCGCCAGCAGCTCAAACCTCGGGACGCCAGCTTACGAGCAGTACTTC. Amino acid sequence: CASSSNLGTPAYEQYF.

This rearrangement joins TRBV2 to TRBJ2-7, with D tentatively TRBD1 or TRBD2 (5 bases each). The CDR3 runs to 14 residues. Germline V CDR1 and CDR2: SNHLY, FYNNEI. V shed 6 bases and J shed 4 bases, with 16 bases lying between them. This chain's CDR3 is CASRGESIGYEQYF. The CDR3 DNA follows: TGTGCCAGCAGGGGGGAGTCCATCGGGTACGAGCAGTACTTC.

The V gene is TRBV27, the J gene TRBJ2-5; D uncertain. Gene TRBJ2-1 matches the end of the DNA better, so the J call may be wrong. Germline V CDR1 and CDR2: MNHEY, SMNVEV (reference sequence). The CDR3 consists of 12 residues. The CDR3 sequence is CASSPTVHEQFF. In DNA form, the CDR3 reads TGTGCCAGCAGTCCTACCGTCCATGAGCAGTTCTTC.

This chain joins TRBV28 and TRBJ2-7; 7 bases fit TRBD2. Germline loops: CDR1 MDHEN, CDR2 SYDVKM. V lost 7 bases to trimming and J lost 0 bases; unmatched junction nucleotides: 9. This CDR3 region has 15 residues. CDR3 loop: CASTKSGIPSYEQYF. CDR3 coding DNA: TGTGCCAGCACTAAAAGCGGGATCCCCTCCTACGAGCAGTACTTC.

Regarding this clonotype: The junction shows a germline mismatch at one end, possibly a read error. V usage is TRBV12-3 or TRBV12-4 and J usage is TRBJ2-5, with 9 bases aligning to TRBD2. The CDR3 is 14 amino acids. CDR3 nucleotide sequence: TGTGCCAGCAGTTGGCGGGAGGGATCAGAGGCCCAGTACTTC. Translating it yields CASSWREGSEAQYF.

The table lists this clonotype with a few counts. This chain links TRBV20-1 with TRBJ2-3; 9 bases line up with TRBD1. Trimming took 6 bases from V and 2 from J; bases not matched to a gene: 6. The CDR3 is made up of 14 amino acids. From germline, CDR1 is DFQATT and CDR2 SNEGSKA (reference sequence). CDR3 residues: CSATTGGNTDTQYF. CDR3 bases: TGCAGTGCGACCACAGGGGGCAACACAGATACGCAGTATTTT.

The rearrangement uses TRBV12-3 or TRBV12-4 and TRBJ2-1, with D possibly matching TRBD2 (5 bases). This CDR3 spans 14 amino acids. V lost 3 bases, J lost 11 bases, and 17 bases lay in between. In DNA form, the CDR3 reads TGTGCCAGCAGTTTCGGGATTTCCTACAGTCAGCAGTTCTTC. This sequence encodes CASSFGISYSQQFF.

The CDR3 coding sequence is TGCAGTGCTGGACCCAGCTCTGGAAACACCATATATTTT. It specifies CSAGPSSGNTIYF. The J gene is TRBJ1-3, the V gene TRBV20-1; D is unclear. V gave up 5 bases and J gave up 0 bases, with 8 bases separating them. Germline CDR1 DFQATT, CDR2 SNEGSKA (reference sequence). This CDR3 spans 13 amino acids.

The rearrangement uses TRBV6-2 or TRBV6-3 and TRBJ2-7; 7 positions match TRBD2. This CDR3 region has 15 residues. J gave up 3 bases and V 4 bases, and 9 bases lay outside the gene matches. Germline V gives CDR1 MNHEY, CDR2 SVGEGT. The CDR3 nucleotides read TGTGCCAGCAGTTTCGGCGGGAGTAGTATCTACGAGCAGTACTTC. Protein: CASSFGGSSIYEQYF.

This clonotype has a count of ten or more. The chain joins TRBV12-3 or TRBV12-4 to TRBJ2-1, with D perhaps TRBD1 (6 bases). The length of the CDR3 is 14 residues. Deletions cut 6 bases from V and 5 bases from J, with 14 bases between. As DNA, the CDR3 is TGTGCCAGCAGGTATAGGGACACTCACAATGAGCAGTTCTTC. Amino acids: CASRYRDTHNEQFF.

In this sample, this clonotype turned up a few times. This may stem from a read error, because a much larger clone lies one nucleotide away. The chain is built from TRBV7-9 and TRBJ2-5, with 8 positions matching TRBD2. The CDR3 covers 14 residues. From germline, CDR1 is SEHNR and CDR2 FQNEAQ (reference sequence). The CDR3 coding sequence is TGTGCCAGCAGCCCCCAGGGACTAGAGGAGACCCAGTGCTTC. This gives the protein CASSPQGLEETQCF. The full variable domain, with the rest looked up from reference TRBV7-9 and TRBJ2-5, is DTGVSQNPRHKITKRGQNVTFRCDPISEHNRLYWYRQTLGQGPEFLTYFQNEAQLEKSRLLSDRFSAERPKGSFSTLEIQRTEQGDSAMYLCASSPQGLEETQCFGPGTRLLVL.

In its sample, this clonotype was seen a few times. The rearrangement links TRBV7-3 to TRBJ1-2; 7 bases are a match to TRBD1. The germline V gene has CDR1 SGHTA and CDR2 FQGTGA. The CDR3 totals 12 residues. The trim removed 9 bases at V and 6 bases at J, leaving 7 bases unmatched. In DNA, the CDR3 is TGTGCCAGTGGGAACAGGGGTGATGGCTACACCTTC. Translating gives CASGNRGDGYTF.

This clonotype was picked up a small number of times. J is TRBJ2-1 and V is TRBV7-9; D unresolved. Matching the DNA end better, TRBJ2-4 makes the J call doubtful. Looked up from germline, CDR1 is SEHNR and CDR2 is FQNEAQ (reference sequence). The CDR3 consists of 12 residues. CDR3 in amino acids: CASSLGPGPQYF. CDR3 in DNA: TGTGCCAGCAGCCTAGGACCAGGCCCTCAGTACTTC.

The sample holds many counts of this clonotype. Written as DNA, the CDR3 is TGCAGTGCTAGAGATATTGGCGGGATGGCCAAAAACATTCAGTACTTC. It codes for CSARDIGGMAKNIQYF. J is TRBJ2-4 and V is TRBV20-1, with D tentatively TRBD2 (6 bases). This CDR3 contains 16 residues. With 0 bases removed from V and 1 base from J, the gap between germline ends came to 13 bases. Germline assignment: CDR1 DFQATT and CDR2 SNEGSKA (reference sequence).

The J gene is TRBJ1-2, the V gene TRBV6-1; TRBD1 matches at 7 bases. CDR1 MNHNS and CDR2 SASEGT come from the germline V gene. This CDR3 has 16 amino acids. Trimming cost V 8 bases and J 0 bases; bases outside gene matches: 12. In DNA, the CDR3 is TGTGCCAGCTCCTTGGGGGACAGAAATACTAACTATGGCTACACCTTC. Its translation is CASSLGDRNTNYGYTF.

Ten or more counts support this clonotype. The chain employs TRBV4-2 and TRBJ1-1, with D unresolved. Per germline, CDR1 LGHNA and CDR2 YNFKEQ. The V gene lost 2 bases and the J gene lost 3 bases, with 1 base spanning the gap. The CDR3 length is 11 residues. CDR3 in amino acids: CASSQYTEAFF. DNA of the CDR3: TGTGCCAGCAGCCAATACACTGAAGCTTTCTTT.

The V call is TRBV20-1, the J call TRBJ2-1, with D perhaps given as TRBD1 or TRBD2 (5 bases each). The germline V gene encodes CDR1 DFQATT and CDR2 SNEGSKA (reference sequence). The CDR3 totals 15 residues. The V gene lost 4 bases and the J gene lost 6 bases, with 19 bases spanning the gap. CDR3 region: CSAILGTAVSNEQFF. CDR3 DNA: TGCAGTGCTATTCTCGGGACGGCTGTTAGCAATGAGCAGTTCTTC.

The sample holds a few counts of this clonotype. The chain employs TRBV7-6 and TRBJ2-1, with TRBD2 matching over 12 bases. The J segment lost 2 bases and the V segment lost 5 bases, leaving 4 bases of the junction unmatched. CDR1 and CDR2 from the germline V gene are SGHVS and FNYEAQ. The CDR3 is 16 amino acids. CDR3: CASSTGLAGTYNEQFF. The DNA for the CDR3 is TGTGCCAGCAGCACCGGACTAGCGGGGACCTACAATGAGCAGTTCTTC.

Only a few counts were recorded for this clonotype. This chain joins TRBV19 and TRBJ1-1; the match to TRBD1 covers 8 bases. Germline CDR1 and CDR2: LNHDA and SQIVND (reference sequence). This CDR3 region has 13 residues. Trimming removed 7 bases from V and 4 bases from J; junction bases left unmatched: 5. For the CDR3, the DNA is TGTGCCAGTACCCAAACAGGGGGCACTGAAGCTTTCTTT. It codes for CASTQTGGTEAFF.

In this sample, this clonotype turned up a few times. The V call is TRBV4-1, the J call TRBJ2-1; 10 bases agree with TRBD2. CDR3 length: 18 residues. Looked up from germline, CDR1 is MGHRA and CDR2 is YSYEKL. The junction had 9 bases not matched to a gene; V was cut back by 4 bases and J by 0 bases. CDR3 nucleotides: TGCGCCAGCAGCCCCAGCGGGAGGGCCGATAGCTCCTACAATGAGCAGTTCTTC. As protein: CASSPSGRADSSYNEQFF.